The 13 T cell receptor beta chains presented below share a single source sample, sequenced in a study of shared clonotypes between healthy human individuals. Sequencing used immunoSEQ multiplex PCR; TCRdb keeps in-frame clones, though not all of them. The repertoire holds 1.4 million or so clones, with roughly 98.5% as singletons. Source material: naive CD4+ T cells sorted from blood. Described subset: CD45RA+ positively selected. The origin of the receptors is a man younger than 40 in good health.

The V call is TRBV4-1, the J call TRBJ2-1; no definite D call. CDR1 and CDR2 (germline): MGHRA, YSYEKL. V lost 0 bases, J lost 0 bases, and 9 bases lay in between. This CDR3 comprises 16 residues. CDR3 nucleotide sequence: TGCGCCAGCAGCCAAGAAGAGGTTAGCTCCTACAATGAGCAGTTCTTC. Translated, it gives CASSQEEVSSYNEQFF.

CDR3 sequence: CASSKGDKTGELFF. DNA of the CDR3: TGTGCCAGCTCCAAGGGAGATAAAACCGGGGAGCTGTTTTTT. The rearrangement links TRBV7-8 to TRBJ2-2, with a tentative D call TRBD2 (5 bases). Germline CDR1 reads SGHVS; CDR2 reads FQNEAQ. This CDR3 has 14 amino acids. Trimming stripped 8 bases from V and 5 bases from J, with 15 bases between.

The chain has TRBV19 and TRBJ2-3, with no clear D. The CDR3 spans 12 residues. Trimming stripped 8 bases from V and 0 bases from J, with 6 bases between. Germline V lookup: CDR1 LNHDA, CDR2 SQIVND (reference sequence). The CDR3 DNA follows: TGTGCCAGTCAAGCCAGCACAGATACGCAGTATTTT. As protein: CASQASTDTQYF.

The rearrangement links TRBV11-2 to TRBJ2-3; the D is unclear. Trimming cost V 3 bases and J 0 bases, with 10 bases left between them. Germline CDR1 and CDR2: SGHAT and FQNNGV. The CDR3 length is 15 residues. In nucleotides, the CDR3 is TGTGCCAGCAGCTTGGCCCCCGGAAGCACAGATACGCAGTATTTT. Amino acid sequence: CASSLAPGSTDTQYF.

V is TRBV5-1 and J is TRBJ1-2, with 10 positions matching TRBD1. The CDR3 has 15 amino acids. CDR1 is SGHRS and CDR2 is YFSETQ in the germline V gene. V gave up 1 base and J gave up 7 bases; unmatched junction bases: 7. CDR3 loop: CASSLQPGTGAGYTF. DNA for the CDR3: TGCGCCAGCAGCTTGCAGCCCGGGACAGGGGCTGGCTACACCTTC.

The chain combines TRBV9 with TRBJ1-1; weak D call: TRBD1 (5 bases). The CDR3 contains 16 residues. Trimming removed 0 bases at V and 1 base at J, with 13 bases between. Germline V gene data show CDR1 as SGDLS and CDR2 as YYNGEE. The chain's CDR3 is CASSVEGLNGNTEAFF. The DNA for the CDR3 is TGTGCCAGCAGCGTAGAGGGGTTGAACGGGAACACTGAAGCTTTCTTT. Full variable domain (rest looked up from reference TRBV9 and TRBJ1-1): DSGVTQTPKHLITATGQRVTLRCSPRSGDLSVYWYQQSLDQGLQFLIQYYNGEERAKGNILERFSAQQFPDLHSELNLSSLELGDSALYFCASSVEGLNGNTEAFFGQGTRLTVV.

This chain connects TRBV15 to TRBJ1-1; no definite D call. The V gene lost 0 bases and the J gene lost 4 bases, with 15 bases spanning the gap. This CDR3 has 16 amino acids. Per the germline V gene, CDR1 is LNHNV and CDR2 is YYDKDF (reference sequence). The CDR3 sequence: CATSRELLFRRTEAFF. Written as DNA, the CDR3 is TGTGCCACCAGCAGAGAGCTTCTCTTCCGGCGCACTGAAGCTTTCTTT.

The chain carries TRBV10-1 and TRBJ2-2; maybe TRBD2 (6 bases). Germline V lookup: CDR1 WNHNN, CDR2 SYGVQD (reference sequence). V lost 9 bases to trimming and J lost 0 bases, with 11 bases between them. This CDR3 spans 14 amino acids. The CDR3 DNA sequence: TGCGCCAGGAGGGAGGCCACGAACACCGGGGAGCTGTTTTTT. Its protein product is CARREATNTGELFF.

The chain employs TRBV5-5 and TRBJ1-5, with TRBD1 identical over 8 bases. The V gene's germline CDR1 is SGHKS and CDR2 YYEKEE (reference sequence). CDR3 size: 18 residues. The J segment lost 7 bases and the V segment lost 1 base, leaving 16 bases of the junction unmatched. The CDR3 bases are TGTGCCAGCAGCTTGAGAGGGGATTTGGCAGGGGGCAGACAGCCCCAGCATTTT. It is translated as CASSLRGDLAGGRQPQHF.

Points on this clone: Other DNA sequences in this specimen translate into the identical CDR3. The rearrangement links TRBV9 to TRBJ1-1; D not resolved. V lost 0 bases and J lost 0, with 9 bases in between. From germline, CDR1 is SGDLS and CDR2 YYNGEE. CDR3 length: 15 amino acids. The CDR3 DNA is TGTGCCAGCAGCGTAGCGACGGGAATGAACACTGAAGCTTTCTTT. Translated, it gives CASSVATGMNTEAFF.

The chain links TRBV7-9 to TRBJ2-3; D is perhaps TRBD2 (5 bases). V was shortened by 10 bases and J by 1 base, with 15 bases between the two germline ends. Germline CDR1 reads SEHNR; CDR2 reads FQNEAQ (reference sequence). The CDR3 runs 14 residues. This chain's CDR3 is CATLSAGGTDTQYF. Written as DNA, the CDR3 is TGTGCCACCCTTTCTGCCGGGGGCACAGATACGCAGTATTTT. Combining the CDR3 with reference TRBV7-9 and TRBJ2-3 gives the whole variable domain DTGVSQNPRHKITKRGQNVTFRCDPISEHNRLYWYRQTLGQGPEFLTYFQNEAQLEKSRLLSDRFSAERPKGSFSTLEIQRTEQGDSAMYLCATLSAGGTDTQYFGPGTRLTVL.

This clone has just one count. The chain joins TRBV15 to TRBJ2-4, with D unclear. Germline loops: CDR1 LNHNV, CDR2 YYDKDF (reference sequence). Deletions cut 3 bases from V and 7 bases from J, with 7 bases between. The CDR3 spans 12 residues. The CDR3: CATSRDSNIQYF. As DNA, the CDR3 is TGTGCCACCAGCAGGGATAGTAACATTCAGTACTTC.

The CDR3 coding sequence is TGTGCCAGTAGTTCTAGCGGGAGCCGCTCCTACAATGAGCAGTTCTTC. Protein sequence: CASSSSGSRSYNEQFF. The rearrangement links TRBV19 to TRBJ2-1; 10 bases agree with TRBD2. The CDR3 loop spans 16 amino acids. J was trimmed by 0 bases and V by 5 bases; bases with no gene match: 4. Germline CDR1 reads LNHDA; CDR2 reads SQIVND (reference sequence).